The 5 T cell receptor beta chains below were found in one sample sequenced in a study of blood T cell repertoires in COVID-19. Profiled with immunoSEQ multiplex PCR; TCRdb holds only in-frame clones, not every one. The sample consists of about 320,000 clones, about nine tenths of them appearing once. The material sequenced was PBMCs or T cells enriched from blood (not recorded which). These receptors all stem from a woman aged 18-29 years who had recovered from COVID-19.

This chain uses TRBV11-2 with TRBJ2-2; TRBD1 matches at 7 bases. Looked up from germline, CDR1 is SGHAT and CDR2 is FQNNGV. The CDR3 covers 16 residues. The ends lost 4 bases at V and 1 base at J; junction bases unmatched: 6. This CDR3 is CASSSGGRLNTGELFF. The CDR3 DNA reads as TGTGCCAGCAGCTCAGGGGGACGGCTGAACACCGGGGAGCTGTTTTTT.

The rearrangement uses TRBV5-3 and TRBJ2-7; 7 bases align to TRBD2. TRBV5-3 is an ORF, and what it does is uncertain. J lost 6 bases, V lost 4 bases, and 7 bases had no gene match. The CDR3 contains 13 residues. The CDR3 sequence: CARSPGGGGEQYF. The DNA of the CDR3 is TGTGCCAGAAGCCCCGGCGGGGGAGGCGAGCAGTACTTC.

The rearrangement links TRBV12-3 or TRBV12-4 to TRBJ1-4; the D is unclear. CDR3 length equals 12 residues. Trimming pared 6 bases from V and 5 bases from J, leaving 7 bases between. The CDR3: CASSLMNEKLFF. Written as DNA, the CDR3 is TGTGCCAGCAGCCTAATGAATGAAAAACTGTTTTTT.

The chain carries TRBV12-3 or TRBV12-4 and TRBJ1-1; unclear D gene. The CDR3 has 12 amino acids. With 2 bases removed from V and 11 bases from J, the gap between germline ends came to 12 bases. The DNA for the CDR3 is TGTGCCAGCAGTTTAACCCGGACTCGGGCTTTCTTT. Its protein is CASSLTRTRAFF.

This sequence joins TRBV5-1 and TRBJ1-1; D unresolved. The V and J ends lost 4 bases and 2 bases respectively, with 6 bases between them. The germline CDR1 and CDR2 sequences are SGHRS and YFSETQ. The CDR3 spans 12 residues. CDR3 nucleotide sequence: TGCGCCAGCAGCGCAGGCAACACTGAAGCTTTCTTT. Its protein is CASSAGNTEAFF.